The rows below give T cell receptor beta chains drawn from one sample of a study of CD8+ T cells in alopecia areata. The protocol was immunoSEQ multiplex PCR, while the TCRdb copy is restricted to in-frame clones and leaves out a portion. The sample consists of a few hundred thousand clones, around three fifths of them appearing once. The source material was CD4+ T cells sorted from blood, sampled around week 54, from a patient treated with tofacitinib. These receptors came from a human donor with alopecia areata. Each CDR3 is given with its conserved first and last residue. The D gene is left open where the match is weak. Size is stated for part of the rows, as once, few or many counts, or as a class when the clone is expanded.

V gene: TRBV6-5
D gene: .
J gene: TRBJ1-1
clone size: .
CDR3 protein: CASSYFTGSGEAFF
CDR3 DNA: TGTGCCAGCAGTTACTTTACAGGGTCAGGTGAAGCTTTCTTT

V gene: TRBV4-3
D gene: .
J gene: TRBJ1-2
clone size: .
CDR3 protein: CASSPLSANYGYTF
CDR3 DNA: TGCGCCAGCAGCCCTCTTTCGGCTAACTATGGCTACACCTTC

V gene: TRBV5-1
D gene: .
J gene: TRBJ1-4
clone size: few
CDR3 protein: CASSWGSSTNEKLFF
CDR3 DNA: TGCGCCAGCAGCTGGGGCAGCTCAACTAATGAAAAACTGTTTTTT

V gene: TRBV15
D gene: .
J gene: TRBJ2-7
clone size: .
CDR3 protein: CATSREGFEQYF
CDR3 DNA: TGTGCCACCAGCAGAGAGGGGTTCGAGCAGTACTTC

V gene: TRBV30
D gene: TRBD1
J gene: TRBJ1-6
clone size: .
CDR3 protein: CAWRGPGQGASPLHF
CDR3 DNA: TGTGCCTGGAGAGGTCCGGGACAGGGAGCTTCACCCCTCCACTTT

V gene: TRBV6-5
D gene: TRBD1
J gene: TRBJ1-5
clone size: .
CDR3 protein: CASSYQQGQQPQHF
CDR3 DNA: TGTGCCAGCAGTTATCAACAGGGGCAACAGCCCCAGCATTTT

V gene: TRBV6-5
D gene: .
J gene: TRBJ1-6
clone size: few
CDR3 protein: CASSYSGQGLRSPLHF
CDR3 DNA: TGTGCCAGCAGTTACTCGGGCCAAGGATTAAGATCACCCCTCCACTTT

V gene: TRBV25-1
D gene: .
J gene: TRBJ2-3
clone size: .
CDR3 protein: CASSENIPDTQYF
CDR3 DNA: TGTGCCAGCAGTGAAAATATTCCAGATACGCAGTATTTT

V gene: TRBV5-6
D gene: TRBD1
J gene: TRBJ2-5
clone size: .
CDR3 protein: CASSGARDSQETQYF
CDR3 DNA: TGTGCCAGCAGCGGGGCCCGGGACAGTCAAGAGACCCAGTACTTC

V gene: TRBV30
D gene: .
J gene: TRBJ1-1
clone size: .
CDR3 protein: CACTRNTEAFF
CDR3 DNA: TGTGCCTGCACCAGGAACACTGAAGCTTTCTTT

V gene: TRBV7-2
D gene: .
J gene: TRBJ1-2
clone size: .
CDR3 protein: CASSLTDYGYTF
CDR3 DNA: TGTGCCAGCAGCCTCACAGACTATGGCTACACCTTC

V gene: TRBV7-9
D gene: .
J gene: TRBJ1-2
clone size: .
CDR3 protein: CAVRTQADYGYTF
CDR3 DNA: TGCGCGGTCCGGACCCAGGCAGACTATGGCTACACCTTC

V gene: TRBV6-1
D gene: .
J gene: TRBJ2-7
clone size: few
CDR3 protein: CASSEAWDNSYEQYF
CDR3 DNA: TGTGCCAGCAGTGAAGCGTGGGACAACTCCTACGAGCAGTACTTC

V gene: TRBV7-6
D gene: .
J gene: TRBJ1-5
clone size: .
CDR3 protein: CASSPRGSQPQHF
CDR3 DNA: TGTGCCAGCAGCCCTCGGGGCAGTCAGCCCCAGCATTTT

V gene: TRBV11-2
D gene: .
J gene: TRBJ2-1
clone size: .
CDR3 protein: CASSLLLRNEQFF
CDR3 DNA: TGTGCCAGCAGCTTATTACTTCGTAATGAGCAGTTCTTC

V gene: TRBV20-1
D gene: .
J gene: TRBJ1-2
clone size: .
CDR3 protein: CSAKDGYTF
CDR3 DNA: TGCAGTGCTAAGGATGGCTACACCTTC

V gene: TRBV29-1
D gene: TRBD2
J gene: TRBJ2-3
clone size: .
CDR3 protein: CSVDPRTSGVTDTQYF
CDR3 DNA: TGCAGCGTTGACCCACGGACTAGCGGGGTCACAGATACGCAGTATTTT

V gene: TRBV29-1
D gene: .
J gene: TRBJ1-4
clone size: few
CDR3 protein: CSSWAADEKLFF
CDR3 DNA: TGCAGTAGTTGGGCGGCAGATGAAAAACTGTTTTTT

V gene: TRBV19
D gene: TRBD1
J gene: TRBJ1-5
clone size: .
CDR3 protein: CASRTGQGWDQPQHF
CDR3 DNA: TGTGCCAGCAGGACCGGACAGGGGTGGGATCAGCCCCAGCATTTT

V gene: TRBV6-5
D gene: TRBD1
J gene: TRBJ1-1
clone size: .
CDR3 protein: CASSPRGLNTEAFF
CDR3 DNA: TGTGCCAGCAGTCCCAGGGGGCTTAACACTGAAGCTTTCTTT

V gene: TRBV6-6
D gene: .
J gene: TRBJ1-1
clone size: .
CDR3 protein: CASHLDRYTEAFF
CDR3 DNA: TGTGCCAGCCACCTCGACCGCTACACTGAAGCTTTCTTT

V gene: TRBV30
D gene: TRBD2
J gene: TRBJ2-2
clone size: .
CDR3 protein: CAWSAGTSVTGELFF
CDR3 DNA: TGTGCCTGGAGTGCCGGGACTAGCGTCACCGGGGAGCTGTTTTTT

V gene: TRBV2
D gene: .
J gene: TRBJ2-5
clone size: .
CDR3 protein: CASSEHVQETQYF
CDR3 DNA: TGTGCCAGCAGTGAACACGTCCAAGAGACCCAGTACTTC